The clone carrying this T cell receptor beta chain was counted ten times or more. A marrow graft followed busulfan-fludarabine conditioning, with cyclophosphamide on days +3 and +4. Measured with immunoSEQ multiplex PCR; TCRdb has only the in-frame clones, and not every one. The sample holds roughly 16,000 clones, and no clone turns up only once. This sample is part of a study of T cells after posttransplantation cyclophosphamide. The CDR3 sequence is 15 residues long. V gave up 2 bases and J gave up 7 bases, with 14 bases separating them. Germline CDR1 and CDR2: SGHVS and FQNEAQ. This sequence originates from a female patient between 30 and 40 years old who received an allogeneic stem cell transplant from a related donor, was CMV-positive, and had no GVHD. Some T cells may be supplied by the graft donor. The chain carries TRBV7-8 and TRBJ2-2; D is perhaps TRBD2 (6 bases). The source was PBMCs, collected after allogeneic stem cell transplant with posttransplant cyclophosphamide. In DNA, the CDR3 is TGTGCCAGCAGCTTAACGGGACTCACTGGCGGGGAGCTGTTTTTT. As protein: CASSLTGLTGGELFF.